This TCR beta chain was retrieved from a study of T cells in Graves' hyperthyroidism and ophthalmopathy (dated by TCRdb to the late 2010s). About the study as a whole: Peripheral blood was sampled at the time of initial diagnosis, prior to any treatment. After blood sampling, hyperthyroidism patients were treated with methimazole at a starting dose of 30 mg daily, and ophthalmopathy patients were treated with high-dose intravenous methylprednisolone. TCR V-J signatures able to tell the groups apart were searched for in a discovery cohort of 90 to 100 patients, of whom more than 40 had Graves' ophthalmopathy and 55 to 60 had stable Graves' hyperthyroidism. An independent validation cohort of some 18 hyperthyroidism patients and about 16 patients who later progressed to ophthalmopathy tested prospective prediction of ophthalmopathy. The study also compared thyroid tissue and blood T-cell repertoires from five or six Graves' hyperthyroidism patients. The paper reports TCR Vbeta CDR3 sequencing of roughly 140 peripheral blood samples: some 44 ophthalmopathy, fewer than 80 hyperthyroidism and approximately 17 progressor patients. The 100 or so discovery patients were randomly split 7:3 into training and test sets. General study outcomes and caveats: In cross-validation, a model built on a 13 V-J signature told ophthalmopathy apart from stable hyperthyroidism with 85% to 90% sensitivity and roughly 81% specificity, and in testing the same model reached 80%/75%. Most expanded thyroid clonotypes (frequency above 0.001) were also found in blood, which suggests that blood repertoires may mirror thyroid immune responses. Sample size was not statistically predetermined, and investigators were not blinded to group allocation. In validation, the model predicted progression to ophthalmopathy a median of roughly 6.2 months before onset, with approximately 70% sensitivity and 72.22% specificity.

There are a few counts of this clonotype. The antigen it binds to is not known. Base-call qualities are not available, and no considerably larger clone is one nucleotide away. Graves' hyperthyroidism was defined as stable when no progression to ophthalmopathy occurred over 18 months of follow-up. The hyperthyroidism patients were between 18 and 65 years old and newly diagnosed, with a disease duration of less than 2 months. Exclusion was applied to patients with uncontrolled infections, other autoimmune diseases, pregnancy or lactation. Diagnoses were based on clinical symptoms, serum thyroxine and TRAb, thyroid ultrasound and orbital computed tomography. PBMCs were separated from roughly 10 ml of fresh peripheral blood using Ficoll-Paque density gradient centrifugation. Total RNA was extracted with Trizol reagent, and quality was checked on an Agilent 2100 Bioanalyzer. The TCR beta CDR3 regions were amplified from the RNA transcripts. For the first round of RT-PCR on the TCR CDR3, the HTBI primer set was used together with the Qiagen OneStep RT-PCR kit. A second multiplex PCR round built the libraries, followed by size selection and purification. Sequencing of the libraries was done on an Illumina HiSeq2000 using paired-end 100 bp reads. Per the source publication's procedure: SOAPnuke was used to process the raw data, removing reads that contained adapters or uncalled bases, had a mean Phred below 15, or lacked an exact match to the constant primer or identifier. High-quality paired reads were merged using COPE v1.2.5, and each unique nucleotide sequence was defined as a clonotype. MiTCR v1.1 was used to align clonotypes to the IMGT TRBV, TRBD and TRBJ reference segments. The analysis was restricted to V-J combinations with a frequency above 0.0001, which together covered 99.2% of the repertoires. A TCS score was defined as the ratio of F50 (clonal expansion) to E x V (chaos), with BLOSUM62-based TCRdist applied between CDR3 peptides within each V-J. Welch's t-statistics and random forest reduced roughly 500 V-J features to roughly 13, which were used in a naive Bayes classifier (R e1071). The Morisita-Horn index was used to measure how similar the thyroid and blood repertoires were. TCRdb took the public reads, trimmed them with fastp at Q25, ran MiXCR for clone calling and kept in-frame beta chains. Each record represents a unique CDR3 protein, reported with the most common genes and DNA among its rows. TCRdb, rather than the study authors, made the V and J calls. This sample comprises 700,000 to 850,000 distinct CDR3 sequences, roughly a third of them detected only once. Around 30% of the sample comes from the top ten.

Material: blood. This clonotype originated in a woman in her thirties or forties with Graves' hyperthyroidism.

Here the CDR3 is given as CATMGYGYTF. Read as DNA, the sequence is TGTGCCACAATGGGCTATGGCTACACCTTC. The chain joins TRBV19 to TRBJ1-2, with the identity of the D gene unclear. CDR1 and CDR2, looked up from the germline V gene (reference sequence), are LNHDA and SQIVND. V loses 10 bases of germline sequence and J loses 4 bases, and the interval between the two ends is 7 bases. The CDR3 runs 10 amino acids, cysteine and phenylalanine included. Only CDR3 DNA remains: 30 bases, in frame from the first base. The entire variable domain, with the stretches around the CDR3 drawn from the reference TRBV19 and TRBJ1-2 proteins, is DGGITQSPKYLFRKEGQNVTLSCEQNLNHDAMYWYRQDPGQGLRLIYYSQIVNDFQKGDIAEGYSVSREKKESFPLTVTSAQKNPTAFYLCATMGYGYTFGSGTRLTVV.